These 18 T cell receptor beta chains were sequenced from one sample in a study of blood T cell repertoires in COVID-19. Here immunoSEQ multiplex PCR was the method, and the copy in TCRdb shows in-frame clones only, minus some. The table has approximately 290,000 clones, about nine tenths seen once. The sequencing sample was made of peripheral blood. Source of these receptors: a woman in her sixties with acute or convalescent COVID-19.

The chain carries TRBV28 and TRBJ2-7; tentatively, D is TRBD1 (5 bases). CDR3 length: 18 residues. Germline V gene data show CDR1 as MDHEN and CDR2 as SYDVKM. Between the trimmed V and J ends, which lost 2 bases and 3 bases, there was a span of 23 bases. The CDR3 region is CASSLLLPHRYRVYEQYF. CDR3 DNA sequence: TGTGCCAGCAGTTTACTTCTCCCCCACAGGTACCGAGTCTACGAGCAGTACTTC.

The rearrangement uses TRBV9 and TRBJ1-5; D not certain. Trimming cost V 4 bases and J 3 bases, with 23 bases left between them. CDR3 length equals 18 residues. Germline V gene lookup returns CDR1 SGDLS and CDR2 YYNGEE. In DNA, the CDR3 is TGTGCCAGCAGCCCTCTACGTAGACACCGTGCTTCCAATCAGCCCCAGCATTTT. It specifies CASSPLRRHRASNQPQHF.

CDR3 coding DNA: TGTGCCAGCAGAAGGGACAGGGGGCGCGTAGGGAGGACTGAAGCTTTCTTT. It yields the protein CASRRDRGRVGRTEAFF. V usage is TRBV2 and J usage is TRBJ1-1, with 12 positions matching TRBD1. Germline CDR1 reads SNHLY; CDR2 reads FYNNEI. The CDR3 covers 17 residues. Losses at the gene ends were 6 bases for V and 5 bases for J; bases not matched to a gene: 13.

The chain uses TRBV24-1 and TRBJ1-5; 7 bases are shared with TRBD1. The ends lost 9 bases at V and 3 bases at J; junction bases unmatched: 10. This CDR3 comprises 15 residues. Germline V gives CDR1 KGHDR, CDR2 SFDVKD. This CDR3 is CATSPAGGLNQPQHF. CDR3 nucleotide sequence: TGTGCCACCTCCCCGGCAGGGGGTCTCAATCAGCCCCAGCATTTT.

The chain carries TRBV7-9 and TRBJ1-2; no reliable D call. The V end lost 1 base, the J end lost 2 bases, and 8 bases lay between the germline ends. The CDR3 covers 14 residues. Germline CDR1 and CDR2: SEHNR and FQNEAQ (reference sequence). CDR3 sequence (DNA): TGTGCCAGCAGCTTAGATTCGGGAAACTATGGCTACACCTTC. It codes for CASSLDSGNYGYTF.

V usage is TRBV7-9 and J usage is TRBJ2-7, with D unclear. Trimming pared 5 bases from V and 3 bases from J, leaving 17 bases between. Germline V CDR1 and CDR2: SEHNR, FQNEAQ (reference sequence). CDR3 size: 15 residues. In DNA, the CDR3 is TGTGCCAGCAGCCCCCTCGAAGACACCAACTACGAGCAGTACTTC. This encodes CASSPLEDTNYEQYF. Together with reference TRBV7-9 and TRBJ2-7, the CDR3 gives the full variable domain: DTGVSQNPRHKITKRGQNVTFRCDPISEHNRLYWYRQTLGQGPEFLTYFQNEAQLEKSRLLSDRFSAERPKGSFSTLEIQRTEQGDSAMYLCASSPLEDTNYEQYFGPGTRLTVT.

The rearrangement uses TRBV7-8 and TRBJ1-1, with D uncertain. Deletions cut 0 bases from V and 1 base from J, with 9 bases between. Germline CDR1 and CDR2: SGHVS and FQNEAQ. The CDR3 is made up of 15 amino acids. CDR3 in amino acids: CASSLAGFGNTEAFF. CDR3 bases: TGTGCCAGCAGCTTAGCCGGGTTTGGGAACACTGAAGCTTTCTTT.

The V call is TRBV6-5, the J call TRBJ1-3, with D unclear. This CDR3 region has 15 residues. V was cut by 10 bases and J by 0 bases, with 16 bases left in between. Germline V CDR1 and CDR2: MNHEY, SVGAGI. The CDR3 sequence is CATAVEWSSGNTIYF. The CDR3 nucleotides read TGTGCCACCGCGGTCGAGTGGAGCTCTGGAAACACCATATATTTT.

This sequence joins TRBV7-3 and TRBJ1-1, with 7 bases fitting TRBD1. This CDR3 is built from 15 residues. Per germline, CDR1 SGHTA and CDR2 FQGTGA. After removal of 5 bases from V and 1 base from J, the junction contained 7 bases not matched to a gene. CDR3 amino acids: CASSPKGQQNTEAFF. Written as DNA, the CDR3 is TGTGCCAGCAGCCCCAAGGGACAGCAGAACACTGAAGCTTTCTTT. The full variable domain, completed using reference TRBV7-3 and TRBJ1-1, is GAGVSQTPSNKVTEKGKYVELRCDPISGHTALYWYRQSLGQGPEFLIYFQGTGAADDSGLPNDRFFAVRPEGSVSTLKIQRTERGDSAVYLCASSPKGQQNTEAFFGQGTRLTVV.

The gene calls are TRBV6-2 or TRBV6-3 and TRBJ2-2, with 10 bases matching TRBD2. Germline CDR1 is MNHEY and CDR2 is SVGEGT. This CDR3 region has 17 residues. Germline trimming cut 5 bases from V and 2 bases from J; bases unmatched to any gene: 8. The CDR3 reads CASSAPLAGVNTGELFF. The CDR3 DNA reads TGTGCCAGCAGTGCCCCGCTAGCGGGGGTTAACACCGGGGAGCTGTTTTTT.

The chain is built from TRBV5-1 and TRBJ1-5, with D tentatively TRBD1 (5 bases). V was clipped by 0 bases and J by 1 base, with 11 bases between them. This CDR3 has 16 residues. Germline V CDR1 and CDR2: SGHRS, YFSETQ. The CDR3 nucleotides read TGCGCCAGCAGCTTGGATGGGGGGTGGAGCAATCAGCCCCAGCATTTT. This translates into CASSLDGGWSNQPQHF.

The chain joins TRBV11-3 to TRBJ2-7; a weak D match, TRBD2 (6 bases). V lost 2 bases and J lost 6, with 8 bases in between. This CDR3 contains 12 residues. Germline CDR1 SGHNT, CDR2 YENEEA. CDR3 DNA: TGTGCCAGCAGCTTACGGGGAGGCGAGCAGTACTTC. Residues: CASSLRGGEQYF.

This chain joins TRBV11-2 and TRBJ2-7; D perhaps matches TRBD2 (5 bases). This CDR3 comprises 15 residues. Trimming removed 8 bases from V and 0 bases from J, with 17 bases in between. Germline V gene sequence: CDR1 SGHAT, CDR2 FQNNGV. The CDR3: CASHRAGGSSYEQYF. CDR3 bases: TGTGCCAGCCACCGAGCAGGAGGAAGCTCCTACGAGCAGTACTTC.

V usage is TRBV28 and J usage is TRBJ1-5, with D perhaps matching TRBD1 (6 bases). CDR1 and CDR2 from the germline V gene are MDHEN and SYDVKM. The CDR3 contains 14 residues. Trimming took off 3 bases at V and 5 bases at J, with 11 bases between the two ends. The CDR3 reads CASSFAGADQPQHF. In DNA, the CDR3 is TGTGCCAGCAGTTTCGCAGGGGCGGATCAGCCCCAGCATTTT. Variable domain in full (rest from reference TRBV28 and TRBJ1-5): DVKVTQSSRYLVKRTGEKVFLECVQDMDHENMFWYRQDPGLGLRLIYFSYDVKMKEKGDIPEGYSVSREKKERFSLILESASTNQTSMYLCASSFAGADQPQHFGDGTRLSIL.

The chain carries TRBV11-1 and TRBJ2-7; 11 bases match TRBD1. Per germline, CDR1 SGHAT and CDR2 FQDESV (reference sequence). V dropped 3 bases and J dropped 3; count of bases not matched to a gene: 4. This CDR3 is 15 amino acids long. In DNA form, the CDR3 reads TGTGCCAGCAGCTTGTCCGGGACAGGGGGCTACGAGCAGTACTTC. It translates to CASSLSGTGGYEQYF.

V gene TRBV18 combines with J gene TRBJ2-7; 7 bases are a match to TRBD2. The CDR3 totals 13 residues. The J segment lost 9 bases and the V segment lost 6 bases, leaving 11 bases of the junction unmatched. CDR1 is KGHSH, CDR2 LQKENI, per germline. The CDR3 bases are TGTGCCAGCTCCCTTAACGGCAGGGAGGGGCAGTACTTC. Translation gives CASSLNGREGQYF.

This clone was observed a few times. The chain has TRBV30 and TRBJ1-5, with no clear D. V lost 2 bases, J lost 3 bases, and 14 bases lay in between. CDR1 and CDR2 from the germline V gene are GTSNPN and SVGIG (reference sequence). This CDR3 is built from 15 residues. The CDR3: CAWSSLRGVNQPQHF. The CDR3 nucleotides read TGTGCCTGGAGTTCCCTGCGGGGAGTCAATCAGCCCCAGCATTTT.

This clone was recorded only once. The chain links TRBV3-1 (or the pseudogene TRBV3-2) to TRBJ1-5; D call uncertain. CDR3 size: 12 residues. The germline CDR1 and CDR2 sequences are LGHDT and YNNKEL (reference sequence). The germline V and J ends were trimmed by 3 bases and 6 bases, with 6 bases remaining between them. CDR3 bases: TGTGCCAGCAGCCAGGAGACTCAGCCCCAGCATTTT. Protein sequence: CASSQETQPQHF.